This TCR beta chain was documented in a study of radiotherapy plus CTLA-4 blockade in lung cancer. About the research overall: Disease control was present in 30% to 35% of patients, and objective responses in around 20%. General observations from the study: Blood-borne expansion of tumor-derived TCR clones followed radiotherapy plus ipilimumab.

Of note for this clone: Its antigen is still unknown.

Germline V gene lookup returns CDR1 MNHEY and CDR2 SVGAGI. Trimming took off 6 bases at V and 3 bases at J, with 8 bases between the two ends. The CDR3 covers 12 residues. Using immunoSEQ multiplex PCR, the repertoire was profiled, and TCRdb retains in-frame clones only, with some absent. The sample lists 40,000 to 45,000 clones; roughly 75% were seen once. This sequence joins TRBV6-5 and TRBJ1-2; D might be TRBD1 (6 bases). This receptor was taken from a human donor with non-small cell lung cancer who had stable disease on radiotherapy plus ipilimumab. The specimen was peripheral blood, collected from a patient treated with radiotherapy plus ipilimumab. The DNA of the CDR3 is TGTGCCAGCAGGACAGGCTACTATGGCTACACCTTC. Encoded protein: CASRTGYYGYTF.